This T cell receptor (beta chain) comes out of a study of Graves' ophthalmopathy and Graves' hyperthyroidism. RNA transcripts provided the template for amplifying TCR beta CDR3 regions. An opening RT-PCR round employed HTBI primers and preceded a second-round multiplex PCR. TCRdb processed the multiplex PCR reads anew with MiXCR; each CDR3 protein has one entry. The table lists 650,000 to 900,000 distinct CDR3 sequences, about 44% of them singletons. The CDR3 consists of 13 residues. From germline, CDR1 is SGHAT and CDR2 FQNNGV. V gave up 3 bases and J gave up 5 bases, with 7 bases separating them. The rearrangement links TRBV11-2 to TRBJ1-4; D is unclear. This TCR derives from an adult man with Graves' ophthalmopathy. Specimen: peripheral blood. The CDR3 DNA sequence: TGTGCCAGCAGCTTTCTGGGGAATGAAAAACTGTTTTTT. As protein: CASSFLGNEKLFF.